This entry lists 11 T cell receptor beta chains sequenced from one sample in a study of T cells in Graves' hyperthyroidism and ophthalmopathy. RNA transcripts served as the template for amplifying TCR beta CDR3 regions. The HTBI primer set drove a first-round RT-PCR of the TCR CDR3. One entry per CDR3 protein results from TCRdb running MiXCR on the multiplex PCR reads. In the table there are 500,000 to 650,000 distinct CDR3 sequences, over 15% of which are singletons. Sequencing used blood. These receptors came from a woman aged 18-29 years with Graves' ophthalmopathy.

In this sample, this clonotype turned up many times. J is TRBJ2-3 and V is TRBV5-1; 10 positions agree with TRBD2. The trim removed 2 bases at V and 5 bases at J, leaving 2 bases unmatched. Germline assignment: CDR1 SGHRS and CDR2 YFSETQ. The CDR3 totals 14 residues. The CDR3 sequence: CASSFLAGVDTQYF. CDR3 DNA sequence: TGCGCCAGCAGCTTTCTAGCGGGAGTAGATACGCAGTATTTT.

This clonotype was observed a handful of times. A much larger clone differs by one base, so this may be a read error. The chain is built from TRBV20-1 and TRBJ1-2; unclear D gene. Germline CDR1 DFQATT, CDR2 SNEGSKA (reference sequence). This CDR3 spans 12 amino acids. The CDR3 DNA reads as TGCAATGTCCCCTCATCGAACTATGGCTACACCTTC. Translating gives CNVPSSNYGYTF.

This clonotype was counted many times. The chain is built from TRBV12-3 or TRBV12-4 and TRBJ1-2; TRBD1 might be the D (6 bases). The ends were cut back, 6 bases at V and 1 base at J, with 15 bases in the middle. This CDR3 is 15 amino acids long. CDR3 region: CASSLGAGYNYGYTF. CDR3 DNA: TGTGCCAGCAGCCTGGGGGCAGGATATAACTATGGCTACACCTTC.

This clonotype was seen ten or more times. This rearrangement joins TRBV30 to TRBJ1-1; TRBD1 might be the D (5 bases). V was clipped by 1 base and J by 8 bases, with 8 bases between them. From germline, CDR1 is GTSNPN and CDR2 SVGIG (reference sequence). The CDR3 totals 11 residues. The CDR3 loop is CAWSERGEAFF. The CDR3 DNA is TGTGCCTGGAGTGAACGGGGGGAAGCTTTCTTT.

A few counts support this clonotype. CDR3 nucleotides: TGCGCCAGCAGCTCCGGGGCGTCTGCCTACGAGCAGTACTTC. Protein sequence: CASSSGASAYEQYF. The rearrangement links TRBV5-1 to TRBJ2-7; D tentatively reads TRBD1 or TRBD2 (5 bases each). V lost 3 bases and J lost 2, with 12 bases in between. The CDR3 contains 14 residues. Germline values: CDR1 SGHRS, CDR2 YFSETQ.

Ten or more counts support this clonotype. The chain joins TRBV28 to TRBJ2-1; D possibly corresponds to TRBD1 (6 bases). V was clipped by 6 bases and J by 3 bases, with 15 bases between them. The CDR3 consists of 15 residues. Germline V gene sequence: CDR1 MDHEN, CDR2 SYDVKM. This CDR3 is CASSPGTIVYNEQFF. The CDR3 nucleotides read TGTGCCAGCAGCCCCGGGACAATCGTCTACAATGAGCAGTTCTTC.

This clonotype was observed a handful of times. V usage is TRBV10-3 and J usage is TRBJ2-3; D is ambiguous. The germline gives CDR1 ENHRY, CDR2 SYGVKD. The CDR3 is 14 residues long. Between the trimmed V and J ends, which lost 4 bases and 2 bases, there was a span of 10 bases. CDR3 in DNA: TGTGCCATCAGTGTGCTTAGCTTCACAGATACGCAGTATTTT. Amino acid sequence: CAISVLSFTDTQYF.

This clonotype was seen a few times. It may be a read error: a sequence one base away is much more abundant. CDR3 coding DNA: TGTGCCAGCAGTTTAGGGACAGGATACAATGGGCAGTTCTTC. Protein sequence: CASSLGTGYNGQFF. The chain has TRBV27 and TRBJ2-1, with 8 bases matching TRBD1. Germline CDR1 MNHEY, CDR2 SMNVEV (reference sequence). The CDR3 has 14 amino acids.

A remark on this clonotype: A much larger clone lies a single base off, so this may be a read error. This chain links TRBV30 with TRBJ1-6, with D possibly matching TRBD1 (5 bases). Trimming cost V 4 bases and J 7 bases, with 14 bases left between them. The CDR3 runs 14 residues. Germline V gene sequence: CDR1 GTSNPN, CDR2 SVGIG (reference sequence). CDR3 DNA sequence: TGTGCCTGGAAATACGACGGGGCAAATTCACCCCTCCACTTT. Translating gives CAWKYDGANSPLHF.

CDR3 nucleotide sequence: TGTGCCATCAGTGAGTCGATCCAGGGAGGGACTGAAGCTTTCTTT. Amino acid sequence: CAISESIQGGTEAFF. J is TRBJ1-1 and V is TRBV10-3, with D tentatively TRBD1 (5 bases). V was pared by 0 bases and J by 5 bases, with 13 bases between. Germline CDR1 and CDR2: ENHRY and SYGVKD. The CDR3 spans 15 residues.

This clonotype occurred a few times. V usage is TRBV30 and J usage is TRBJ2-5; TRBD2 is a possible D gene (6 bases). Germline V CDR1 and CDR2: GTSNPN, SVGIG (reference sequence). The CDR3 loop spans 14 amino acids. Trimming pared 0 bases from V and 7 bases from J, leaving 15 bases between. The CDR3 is CAWSVLGLGGTQYF. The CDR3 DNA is TGTGCCTGGAGTGTACTGGGACTGGGTGGGACCCAGTACTTC.